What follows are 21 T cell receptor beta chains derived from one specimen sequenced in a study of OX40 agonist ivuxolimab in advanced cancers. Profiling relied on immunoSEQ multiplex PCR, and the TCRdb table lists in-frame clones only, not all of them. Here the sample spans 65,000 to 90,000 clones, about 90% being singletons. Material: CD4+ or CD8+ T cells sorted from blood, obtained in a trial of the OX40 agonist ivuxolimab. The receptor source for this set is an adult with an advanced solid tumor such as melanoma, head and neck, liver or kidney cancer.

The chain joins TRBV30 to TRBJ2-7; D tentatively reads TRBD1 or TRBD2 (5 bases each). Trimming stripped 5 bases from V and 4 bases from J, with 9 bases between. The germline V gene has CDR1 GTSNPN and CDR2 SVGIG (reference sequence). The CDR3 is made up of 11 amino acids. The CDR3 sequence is CAWGTGYEQYF. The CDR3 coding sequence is TGTGCCTGGGGGACGGGATACGAGCAGTACTTC.

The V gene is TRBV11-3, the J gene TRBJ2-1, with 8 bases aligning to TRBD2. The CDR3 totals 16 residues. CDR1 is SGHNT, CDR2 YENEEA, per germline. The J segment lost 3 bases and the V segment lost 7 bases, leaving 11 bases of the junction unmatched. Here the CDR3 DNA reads TGTGCCAGCACCGGTGGGGCGGGAGGAAGCTACAATGAGCAGTTCTTC. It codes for CASTGGAGGSYNEQFF.

The CDR3 region has the DNA TGTGCCACCAGCGATGTTGGGGCCAACGTCCTGACTTTC. This codes for CATSDVGANVLTF. The chain has TRBV15 and TRBJ2-6; unclear D gene. The germline V gene encodes CDR1 LNHNV and CDR2 YYDKDF (reference sequence). There are 13 residues in the CDR3. V was shortened by 5 bases and J by 3 bases, with 5 bases between the two germline ends.

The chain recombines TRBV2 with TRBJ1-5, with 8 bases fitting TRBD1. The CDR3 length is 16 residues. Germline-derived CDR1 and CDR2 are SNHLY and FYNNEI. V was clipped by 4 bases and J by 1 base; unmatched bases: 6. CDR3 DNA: TGTGCCAGCAGTGCGACAGGGGAGATGAGCAATCAGCCCCAGCATTTT. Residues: CASSATGEMSNQPQHF.

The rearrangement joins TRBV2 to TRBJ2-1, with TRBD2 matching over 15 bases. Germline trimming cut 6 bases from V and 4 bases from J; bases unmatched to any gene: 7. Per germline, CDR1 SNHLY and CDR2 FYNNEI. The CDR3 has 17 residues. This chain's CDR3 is CASRGLAGGLPYNEQFF. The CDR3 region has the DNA TGTGCCAGCAGGGGACTAGCGGGGGGCCTCCCGTACAATGAGCAGTTCTTC.

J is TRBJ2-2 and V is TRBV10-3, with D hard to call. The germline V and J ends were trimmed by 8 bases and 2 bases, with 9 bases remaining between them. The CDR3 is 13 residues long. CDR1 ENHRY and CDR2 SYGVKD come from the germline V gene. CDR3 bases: TGTGCCATCTTGCCAGATAACACCGGGGAGCTGTTTTTT. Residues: CAILPDNTGELFF.

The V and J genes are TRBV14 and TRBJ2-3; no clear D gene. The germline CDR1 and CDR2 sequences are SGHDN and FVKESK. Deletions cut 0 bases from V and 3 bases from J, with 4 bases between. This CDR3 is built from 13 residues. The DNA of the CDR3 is TGTGCCAGCAGCCAAGACGGGACAGATACGCAGTATTTT. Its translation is CASSQDGTDTQYF.

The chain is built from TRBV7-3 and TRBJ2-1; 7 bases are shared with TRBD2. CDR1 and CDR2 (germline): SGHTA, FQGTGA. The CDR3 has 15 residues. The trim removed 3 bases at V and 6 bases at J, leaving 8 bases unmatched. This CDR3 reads CASSFVGGVGNEQFF. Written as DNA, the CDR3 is TGTGCCAGCAGCTTTGTGGGAGGGGTAGGCAATGAGCAGTTCTTC.

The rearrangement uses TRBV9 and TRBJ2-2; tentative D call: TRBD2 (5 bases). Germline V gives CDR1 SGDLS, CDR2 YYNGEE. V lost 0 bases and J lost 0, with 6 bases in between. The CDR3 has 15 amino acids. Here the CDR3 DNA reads TGTGCCAGCAGCGTAGAGACTACGAACACCGGGGAGCTGTTTTTT. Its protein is CASSVETTNTGELFF.

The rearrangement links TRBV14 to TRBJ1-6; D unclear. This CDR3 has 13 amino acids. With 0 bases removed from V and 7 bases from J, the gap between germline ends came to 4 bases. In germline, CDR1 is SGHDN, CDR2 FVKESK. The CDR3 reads CASSQEGNSPLHF. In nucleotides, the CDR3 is TGTGCCAGCAGCCAAGAGGGAAATTCACCCCTCCACTTT.

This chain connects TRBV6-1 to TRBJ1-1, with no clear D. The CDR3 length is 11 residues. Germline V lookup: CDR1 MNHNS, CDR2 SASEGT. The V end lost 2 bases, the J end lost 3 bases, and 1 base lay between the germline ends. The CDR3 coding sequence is TGTGCCAGCAGTGAATACACTGAAGCTTTCTTT. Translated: CASSEYTEAFF.

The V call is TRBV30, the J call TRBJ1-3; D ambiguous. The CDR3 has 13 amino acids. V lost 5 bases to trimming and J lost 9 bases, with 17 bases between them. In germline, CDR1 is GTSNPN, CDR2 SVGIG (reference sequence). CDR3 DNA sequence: TGTGCCTGGGTCATAGACGGGGTTTCCACCATATATTTT. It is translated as CAWVIDGVSTIYF.

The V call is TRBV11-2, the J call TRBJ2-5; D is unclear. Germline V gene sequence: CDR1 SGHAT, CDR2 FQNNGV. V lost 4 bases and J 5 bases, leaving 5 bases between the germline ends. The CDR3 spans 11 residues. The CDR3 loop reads CASSYLETQYF. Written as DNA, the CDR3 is TGTGCCAGCAGCTACTTGGAGACCCAGTACTTC.

CDR3 residues: CSVATGSSYNEQFF. CDR3 bases: TGCAGCGTTGCTACCGGGAGCTCCTACAATGAGCAGTTCTTC. The rearrangement uses TRBV29-1 and TRBJ2-1; perhaps TRBD2 as D (6 bases). The V end was cut by 4 bases, the J end by 0 bases, with 10 bases between. Germline lookup yields CDR1 SQVTM and CDR2 ANQGSEA. The CDR3 runs 14 residues.

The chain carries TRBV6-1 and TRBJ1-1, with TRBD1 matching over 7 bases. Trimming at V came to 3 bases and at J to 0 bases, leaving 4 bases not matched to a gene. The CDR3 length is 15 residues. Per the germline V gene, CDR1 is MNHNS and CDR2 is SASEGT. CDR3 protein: CASSDYRGVNTEAFF. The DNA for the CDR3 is TGTGCCAGCAGTGATTACAGGGGTGTGAACACTGAAGCTTTCTTT.

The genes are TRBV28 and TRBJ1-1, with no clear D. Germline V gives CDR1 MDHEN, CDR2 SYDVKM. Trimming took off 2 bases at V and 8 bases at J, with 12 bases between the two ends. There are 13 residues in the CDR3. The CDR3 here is CASSLTPDAEAFF. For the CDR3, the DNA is TGTGCCAGCAGTTTAACCCCGGACGCCGAAGCTTTCTTT.

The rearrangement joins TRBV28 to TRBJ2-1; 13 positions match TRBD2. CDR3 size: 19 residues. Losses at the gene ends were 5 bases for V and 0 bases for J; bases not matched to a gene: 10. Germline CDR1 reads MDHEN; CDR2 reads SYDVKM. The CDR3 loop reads CASSPGLAGVASSYNEQFF. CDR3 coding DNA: TGTGCCAGCAGTCCTGGACTAGCGGGAGTGGCTTCCTCCTACAATGAGCAGTTCTTC.

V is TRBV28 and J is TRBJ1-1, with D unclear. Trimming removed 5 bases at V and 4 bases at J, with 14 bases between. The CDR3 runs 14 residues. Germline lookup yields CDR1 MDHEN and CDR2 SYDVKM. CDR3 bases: TGTGCCAGCAGTGGGAGGGTAATTGCCACTGAAGCTTTCTTT. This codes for CASSGRVIATEAFF.

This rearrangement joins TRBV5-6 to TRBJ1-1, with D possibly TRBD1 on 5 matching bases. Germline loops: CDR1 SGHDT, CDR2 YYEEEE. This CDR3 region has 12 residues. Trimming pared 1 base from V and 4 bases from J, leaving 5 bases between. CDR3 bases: TGTGCCAGCAGCTTGCAGGGCACTGAAGCTTTCTTT. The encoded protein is CASSLQGTEAFF.

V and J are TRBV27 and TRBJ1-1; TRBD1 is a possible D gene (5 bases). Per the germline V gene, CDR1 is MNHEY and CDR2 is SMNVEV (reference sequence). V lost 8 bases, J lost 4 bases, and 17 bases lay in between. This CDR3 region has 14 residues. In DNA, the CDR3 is TGTGCCAGCGCCCCTCAGATAGGGGCCACTGAAGCTTTCTTT. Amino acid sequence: CASAPQIGATEAFF.

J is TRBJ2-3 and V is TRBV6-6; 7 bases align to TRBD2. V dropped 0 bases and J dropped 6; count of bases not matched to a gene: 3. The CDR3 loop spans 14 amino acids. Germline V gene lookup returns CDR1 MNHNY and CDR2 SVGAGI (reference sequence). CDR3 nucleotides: TGTGCCAGCAGTTACTCGTGGGGGGGGGATACGCAGTATTTT. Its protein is CASSYSWGGDTQYF.